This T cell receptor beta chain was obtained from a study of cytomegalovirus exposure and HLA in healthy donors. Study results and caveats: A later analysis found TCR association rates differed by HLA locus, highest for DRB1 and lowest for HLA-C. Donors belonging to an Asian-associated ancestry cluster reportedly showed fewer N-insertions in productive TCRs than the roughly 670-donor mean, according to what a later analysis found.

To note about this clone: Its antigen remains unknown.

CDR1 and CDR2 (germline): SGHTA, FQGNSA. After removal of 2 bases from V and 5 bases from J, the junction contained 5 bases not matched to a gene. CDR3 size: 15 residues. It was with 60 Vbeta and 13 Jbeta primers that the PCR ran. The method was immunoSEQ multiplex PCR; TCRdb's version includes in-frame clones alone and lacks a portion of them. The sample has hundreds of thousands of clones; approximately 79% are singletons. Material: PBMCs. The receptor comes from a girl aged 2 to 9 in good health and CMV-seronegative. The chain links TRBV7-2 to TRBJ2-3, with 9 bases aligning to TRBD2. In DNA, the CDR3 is TGTGCCAGCAGCTTAAACAGAGCGGGGGGAGATACGCAGTATTTT. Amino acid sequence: CASSLNRAGGDTQYF. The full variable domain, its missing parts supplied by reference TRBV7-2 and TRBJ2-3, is GAGVSQSPSNKVTEKGKDVELRCDPISGHTALYWYRQSLGQGLEFLIYFQGNSAPDKSGLPSDRFSAERTGGSVSTLTIQRTQQEDSAVYLCASSLNRAGGDTQYFGPGTRLTVL.